This T cell receptor beta chain came from a study of CD8+CD57+ T cells in acquired aplastic anemia. Study findings and constraints: The number of CD8+ CDR3 sequences shared by patients and controls was 25 to 35.

The CDR3 length is 15 residues. V dropped 3 bases and J dropped 2 bases, with 14 bases sitting between them. Germline CDR1 and CDR2: MDHEN and SYDVKM. On this clonotype itself: Its specificity is unknown.

TCR beta VDJ and CDR3 were profiled, and genomic DNA was the template. Via MiXCR, TCRdb re-called the reads, giving one row per CDR3 protein. The sample shows around 180,000 distinct CDR3 sequences, around 60% of them seen only once. This TCR derives from a human donor in good health. The specimen sequenced was sorted CD4+, CD8+, or CD8+CD57+ T cells (not recorded which) from PBMCs. This chain joins TRBV28 and TRBJ2-7; D is ambiguous. Here the CDR3 reads CASSFGPETTYEQYF. The DNA of the CDR3 is TGTGCCAGCAGTTTCGGGCCCGAAACCACCTACGAGCAGTACTTC. The complete variable domain, with remaining parts taken from reference TRBV28 and TRBJ2-7, reads DVKVTQSSRYLVKRTGEKVFLECVQDMDHENMFWYRQDPGLGLRLIYFSYDVKMKEKGDIPEGYSVSREKKERFSLILESASTNQTSMYLCASSFGPETTYEQYFGPGTRLTVT.